These T cell receptor beta chains were read from a single sample in a study of cytomegalovirus exposure and HLA in healthy donors. Clones were read by immunoSEQ multiplex PCR, and TCRdb kept only the in-frame ones, dropping some. The repertoire has 150,000 to 250,000 clones, about 81% of them found once; the top ten carry roughly 1.2%. Sequenced material: PBMCs. These receptor sequences come from a woman younger than 45 in good health and CMV-seronegative. Each CDR3 is given with its conserved first and last residue. D genes are given only for firm matches. Rows may omit the clone size; those that give it use once, few, many or a size class.

>TRBJ2-3|TRBD2|TRBV7-2|-
CASSLVVAGADTQYF
TGTGCCAGCAGCTTAGTGGTAGCGGGAGCGGATACGCAGTATTTT
>TRBJ2-5|-|TRBV5-4|-
CASSLGGGGQVTQYF
TGTGCCAGCAGCTTGGGAGGCGGGGGCCAGGTAACCCAGTACTTC
>TRBJ1-4|TRBD1|TRBV18|-
CASSRRQGRIDNEKLFF
TGTGCCAGCTCCCGCAGACAGGGGCGGATAGATAATGAAAAACTGTTTTTT
>TRBJ2-7|-|TRBV11-2|-
CASSRGQIVSYEQYF
TGTGCCAGCAGCAGAGGACAGATAGTCTCCTACGAGCAGTACTTC
>TRBJ2-6|TRBD1|TRBV5-1|-
CASSLAGTGGLGANVLTF
TGCGCCAGCAGCTTAGCCGGGACAGGGGGCCTTGGGGCCAACGTCCTGACTTTC
>TRBJ1-6|TRBD1|TRBV6-5|once
CASSRDRISPLHF
TGTGCCAGCAGTCGGGACAGAATTTCACCCCTCCACTTT
>TRBJ2-7|TRBD1|TRBV7-8|-
CASSLSRDRFYEQYF
TGTGCCAGCAGCTTATCTAGGGACAGGTTCTACGAGCAGTACTTC
>TRBJ2-3|-|TRBV4-2|once
CASSQYGASGTDTQYF
TGTGCCAGCAGCCAATATGGAGCTAGCGGCACAGATACGCAGTATTTT
>TRBJ1-3|TRBD1|TRBV6-5|-
CATRDRVTGNTIYF
TGTGCCACCCGGGACAGGGTCACTGGAAACACCATATATTTT
>TRBJ2-7|TRBD1|TRBV7-9|-
CASSLTGQVTYEQYF
TGTGCCAGCAGCCTGACGGGACAGGTCACCTACGAGCAGTACTTC
>TRBJ1-1|TRBD1|TRBV10-1|few
CASRDRLTEAFF
TGCGCCAGCCGGGACAGGCTCACTGAAGCTTTCTTT
>TRBJ1-1|TRBD1|TRBV6-5|-
CASRTGGLGGTEAFF
TGTGCCAGCAGGACAGGGGGGCTTGGAGGCACTGAAGCTTTCTTT
>TRBJ2-3|TRBD2|TRBV4-2|-
CASSQGVGLAGTDTQYF
TGTGCCAGCAGCCAAGGGGTCGGACTAGCGGGCACAGATACGCAGTATTTT
>TRBJ1-2|-|TRBV5-4|-
CASSLVQTGGYTF
TGTGCCAGCAGCTTGGTTCAAACGGGTGGCTACACCTTC
>TRBJ1-5|-|TRBV7-9|-
CASSSGTREQPQHF
TGTGCCAGCAGCTCCGGGACACGTGAACAGCCCCAGCATTTT
>TRBJ2-2|TRBD2|TRBV6-6|-
CASSSDLSGRPGELFF
TGTGCCAGCAGTTCCGACCTTAGCGGGAGACCCGGGGAGCTGTTTTTT
>TRBJ1-5|-|TRBV18|-
CASSPGAGPQPQHF
TGTGCCAGCTCACCAGGGGCAGGACCTCAGCCCCAGCATTTT
>TRBJ2-7|-|TRBV5-4|once
CASSLAFRRGEQYF
TGTGCCAGCAGCTTGGCCTTCAGGAGGGGCGAGCAGTACTTC
>TRBJ2-5|TRBD2|TRBV2|-
CASSGTSGSETQYF
TGTGCCAGCAGTGGTACTAGCGGGAGTGAGACCCAGTACTTC
>TRBJ2-7|-|TRBV7-9|once
CASSQSGNTYEQYF
TGTGCCAGCAGCCAGTCAGGCAATACCTACGAGCAGTACTTC
>TRBJ2-7|TRBD1|TRBV7-2|-
CASSLHRGLYEQYF
TGTGCCAGCAGCTTACACAGGGGGCTATACGAGCAGTACTTC
>TRBJ1-2|-|TRBV11-2|few
CASSLAGSNYGYTF
TGTGCCAGCAGCTTAGCGGGGAGTAACTATGGCTACACCTTC
>TRBJ1-1|-|TRBV19|-
CASIGGNTEAFF
TGTGCCAGTATTGGAGGGAACACTGAAGCTTTCTTT
>TRBJ1-1|TRBD1|TRBV28|once
CASPPSRGGAEAFF
TGTGCCAGCCCCCCGAGTCGAGGGGGCGCTGAAGCTTTCTTT
>TRBJ1-1|TRBD1|TRBV6-1|-
CAIETGLSTEAFF
TGTGCCATCGAGACAGGGTTGAGCACTGAAGCTTTCTTT